Listed below are T cell receptor beta chains from one sample, sequenced in a study of blood T cell repertoires in COVID-19. The table came from immunoSEQ multiplex PCR; TCRdb's copy has only in-frame clones and leaves some out. The data show roughly 250,000 clones, with more than 85% seen just once and around 0.84% held by the top ten. The sequenced sample consisted of peripheral blood. The receptors stem from a man aged 30 to 39 with acute or convalescent COVID-19. The CDR3 runs from the conserved cysteine through the conserved F or W. The D gene is left open where the match is weak. Size values are once, few and many counts, or a class for expanded clones, and some rows have none.

v_gene,j_gene,abundance,d_gene,CDR3aa,CDR3nt
TRBV19,TRBJ2-1,-,TRBD2,CASSTSGSRNEQFF,TGTGCCAGTAGTACTAGCGGGAGTAGGAATGAGCAGTTCTTC
TRBV6-4,TRBJ1-2,-,TRBD1,CASRGTGSGSYGYTF,TGTGCCAGCAGGGGGACAGGGTCCGGTTCCTATGGCTACACCTTC
TRBV3-1/TRBV3-2,TRBJ1-2,-,-,CASSAKGSSRCTF,TGTGCCAGCAGCGCCAAAGGGAGCTCAAGGTGCACCTTC
TRBV28,TRBJ1-2,-,TRBD1,CASSRTGGNYGYTF,TGTGCCAGCAGTCGGACAGGTGGTAACTATGGCTACACCTTC
TRBV5-4,TRBJ2-3,-,TRBD2,CASSPQRETDTQYF,TGTGCCAGCAGCCCCCAGCGGGAGACAGATACGCAGTATTTT
TRBV6-5,TRBJ1-1,-,-,CASSYSSGRGNTEAFF,TGTGCCAGCAGTTACTCCTCAGGGCGGGGAAACACTGAAGCTTTCTTT
TRBV29-1,TRBJ2-3,-,-,CSGSQEPTDTQYF,TGCAGCGGATCACAGGAACCCACAGATACGCAGTATTTT
TRBV6-5,TRBJ2-1,-,-,CASSSRGQRNEQFF,TGTGCCAGCAGTTCCCGAGGACAACGGAATGAGCAGTTCTTC
TRBV6-1,TRBJ1-2,-,-,CASSEILAGGYTF,TGTGCCAGCAGTGAAATTCTCGCGGGTGGCTACACCTTC
TRBV4-1,TRBJ2-1,-,TRBD1,CASSQGGQGARNEQFF,TGCGCCAGCAGCCAAGGGGGACAGGGGGCTCGTAATGAGCAGTTCTTC
TRBV6-4,TRBJ1-6,-,-,CASSEVRNSPLHF,TGTGCCAGCAGTGAAGTTAGAAATTCACCCCTCCACTTT
TRBV7-2,TRBJ1-2,-,-,CASSVYRVANGYTF,TGTGCCAGCAGCGTCTACAGGGTTGCCAATGGCTACACCTTC
TRBV11-2,TRBJ1-1,-,-,CASSVQPANTEAFF,TGTGCCAGCAGCGTACAGCCGGCGAACACTGAAGCTTTCTTT
TRBV21-1,TRBJ1-1,-,-,CASKAREGTEAFF,TGTGCCAGCAAAGCCAGGGAAGGCACTGAAGCTTTCTTT
TRBV29-1,TRBJ1-4,-,-,CSASGSPNEKLFF,TGCAGCGCCTCAGGCTCGCCCAATGAAAAACTGTTTTTT
TRBV5-4,TRBJ2-1,-,TRBD2,CASSSGGGYNEQFF,TGTGCCAGCAGCTCCGGGGGGGGGTACAATGAGCAGTTCTTC
TRBV29-1,TRBJ1-1,once,-,CSVDRGWGTEAFF,TGCAGCGTTGACCGGGGGTGGGGCACTGAAGCTTTCTTT
TRBV7-2,TRBJ2-1,-,-,CASSLMEGAVGNEQFF,TGTGCCAGCAGCCTGATGGAAGGGGCCGTCGGGAATGAGCAGTTCTTC
TRBV7-8,TRBJ1-5,once,-,CASSLSENIGNQPQHF,TGTGCCAGCAGCTTATCCGAGAATATAGGCAATCAGCCCCAGCATTTT
TRBV28,TRBJ1-2,-,TRBD1,CASRPGQGGSYGYTF,TGTGCCAGCAGACCGGGACAGGGGGGAAGCTATGGCTACACCTTC
TRBV5-8,TRBJ1-3,-,-,CASSLRGNLNTIYF,TGTGCCAGCAGCTTAAGGGGGAACCTCAACACCATATATTTT
TRBV15,TRBJ1-2,-,-,CATSRGKGEGYYGYTF,TGTGCCACCAGCAGAGGAAAAGGGGAGGGGTACTATGGCTACACCTTC
TRBV3-1/TRBV3-2,TRBJ2-2,-,-,CASSRGGGELFF,TGTGCCAGCAGCAGGGGGGGCGGGGAGCTGTTTTTT
TRBV2,TRBJ2-7,-,TRBD1,CASRSGQAYEQYF,TGTGCCAGCAGATCGGGACAGGCCTACGAGCAGTACTTC
TRBV5-1,TRBJ2-3,-,TRBD2,CASSFQGRDITDTQYF,TGCGCCAGCAGCTTTCAAGGGAGGGATATCACAGATACGCAGTATTTT
TRBV28,TRBJ1-4,-,TRBD1,CASSLAGTANEKLFF,TGTGCCAGCAGTCTCGCCGGGACAGCGAATGAAAAACTGTTTTTT
TRBV28,TRBJ1-2,-,-,CATTQNGYTF,TGTGCCACCACTCAAAATGGCTACACCTTC
TRBV5-1,TRBJ1-2,-,-,CASSLVEGSDGYTF,TGCGCCAGCAGCTTGGTGGAGGGTAGTGATGGCTACACCTTC
TRBV5-1,TRBJ2-1,once,TRBD1,CASSFMGQGFSYNEQFF,TGCGCCAGCAGCTTTATGGGACAGGGGTTTTCCTACAATGAGCAGTTCTTC
TRBV28,TRBJ2-1,once,-,CASSALRGSYNEQFF,TGTGCCAGCAGTGCCCTTAGGGGCTCCTACAATGAGCAGTTCTTC
TRBV9,TRBJ1-6,-,-,CASSVALGSNSPLHF,TGTGCCAGCAGCGTAGCTCTAGGGAGTAATTCACCCCTCCACTTT
TRBV14,TRBJ2-6,-,-,CASSLVAGANVLTF,TGTGCCAGCAGCCTTGTAGCAGGGGCCAACGTCCTGACTTTC
TRBV12-3/TRBV12-4,TRBJ1-5,-,-,CASSLATNQPQHF,TGTGCCAGCAGTTTGGCGACTAATCAGCCCCAGCATTTT
TRBV2,TRBJ1-2,-,-,CASDRQISKANYGYTF,TGTGCCAGTGACCGACAGATAAGTAAAGCTAACTATGGCTACACCTTC
TRBV5-5,TRBJ1-6,-,-,CASSVTGLSSYNSPLHF,TGTGCCAGCAGCGTGACAGGTCTGAGCTCCTATAATTCACCCCTCCACTTT
TRBV5-5,TRBJ1-1,-,-,CASSLQRMNTEAFF,TGTGCCAGCAGCTTGCAGAGGATGAACACTGAAGCTTTCTTT
TRBV19,TRBJ1-1,-,TRBD1,CASSTGQAFSTEAFF,TGTGCCAGTAGTACGGGACAGGCGTTTTCTACTGAAGCTTTCTTT
TRBV4-1,TRBJ2-7,-,-,CASSQGRGARYEQYF,TGCGCCAGCAGCCAGGGTCGGGGAGCGAGGTACGAGCAGTACTTC
TRBV24-1,TRBJ2-1,-,-,CATSRFNEQFF,TGTGCCACCTCCAGGTTCAATGAGCAGTTCTTC
TRBV11-1,TRBJ2-1,-,TRBD1,CASSFRTGTNEQFF,TGTGCCAGCAGCTTCCGGACAGGGACAAATGAGCAGTTCTTC